This TCR beta chain is drawn from a study of shared clonotypes between healthy human individuals. This CDR3 region has 16 residues. CDR1 and CDR2 (germline): KGHSH, LQKENI. Trimming removed 4 bases from V and 0 bases from J; junction bases left unmatched: 8. Broader study findings: It was the non-shared clonotypes that had lower generation probabilities than clonotypes shared by all four donors.

Comment on this clone: Its antigen is undetermined.

Deep-level running was used for the assay. TCRdb keeps only in-frame clones here, not all; method: immunoSEQ multiplex PCR. This sample has around 1,000,000 clones, with roughly 80% found just once. The receptor comes from a man in his late teens or twenties in good health. Some clones in this sample may be carry-over from other donors' samples. The sample comprised memory CD4+ T cells from PBMCs. Subset denoted: CD45RA-negative fraction. The chain couples TRBV18 to TRBJ1-2; TRBD1 agrees at 7 bases. In nucleotides, the CDR3 is TGTGCCAGCTCACAAACGGGACAGCCTACTAACTATGGCTACACCTTC. This translates into CASSQTGQPTNYGYTF.